What follows are 10 T cell receptor beta chains derived from one specimen sequenced in a study of radiotherapy plus CTLA-4 blockade in lung cancer. Sequencing used immunoSEQ multiplex PCR; TCRdb keeps in-frame clones, though not all of them. There are about 94,000 clones in the sample; around 84% occur only once, and about 25% lies in the top ten. Specimen: peripheral blood, collected from a patient treated with radiotherapy plus ipilimumab. These receptors were obtained from a human donor with non-small cell lung cancer that progressed on radiotherapy plus ipilimumab.

The CDR3 nucleotides read TGTGCCAGCAACTCCCAAGGCGCCACCGGGGAGCTGTTTTTT. Translating it yields CASNSQGATGELFF. The genes are TRBV9 and TRBJ2-2, with D unresolved. CDR1 and CDR2 from the germline V gene are SGDLS and YYNGEE. The CDR3 consists of 14 residues. Trimming cost V 6 bases and J 4 bases, with 13 bases left between them.

This sequence joins TRBV7-8 and TRBJ2-3, with TRBD2 as a possible D gene (6 bases). The CDR3 length is 16 residues. Between the trimmed V and J ends, which lost 5 bases and 1 base, there was a span of 16 bases. Germline V gives CDR1 SGHVS, CDR2 FQNEAQ. In nucleotides, the CDR3 is TGTGCCAGCAGCCCATCCCGGGTAGCGGGCACAGATACGCAGTATTTT. Encoded protein: CASSPSRVAGTDTQYF.

V usage is TRBV13 and J usage is TRBJ2-5, with 9 nucleotides matching TRBD2. V trimming: 8 bases; J trimming: 2 bases; junction bases outside the gene matches: 6. From germline, CDR1 is PRHDT and CDR2 FYEKMQ (reference sequence). This CDR3 region has 14 residues. The CDR3 nucleotides read TGTGCCAGCGGTCCGGGACTAGCACAAGAGACCCAGTACTTC. This encodes CASGPGLAQETQYF. The full variable domain, rest sourced from reference TRBV13 and TRBJ2-5, is AAGVIQSPRHLIKEKRETATLKCYPIPRHDTVYWYQQGPGQDPQFLISFYEKMQSDKGSIPDRFSAQQFSDYHSELNMSSLELGDSALYFCASGPGLAQETQYFGPGTRLLVL.

The chain uses TRBV28 and TRBJ1-2; D remains ambiguous. The length of the CDR3 is 13 residues. The V end was cut by 7 bases, the J end by 4 bases, with 13 bases between. Germline-derived CDR1 and CDR2 are MDHEN and SYDVKM. This chain's CDR3 is CASTSGARYGYTF. The CDR3 DNA sequence: TGTGCCAGCACCTCCGGCGCCCGCTATGGCTACACCTTC.

The J gene is TRBJ1-2, the V gene TRBV6-6; D gene unclear. Per the germline V gene, CDR1 is MNHNY and CDR2 is SVGAGI (reference sequence). V lost 6 bases and J lost 10, with 12 bases in between. The CDR3 consists of 11 residues. The CDR3 nucleotides read TGTGCCAGCAGGCAGACTACAATCTACACCTTC. Protein sequence: CASRQTTIYTF.

This clone was counted a few times. The chain combines TRBV18 with TRBJ2-3; 8 bases fit TRBD1. The J segment lost 3 bases and the V segment lost 4 bases, leaving 3 bases of the junction unmatched. The CDR3 totals 14 residues. Germline CDR1 KGHSH, CDR2 LQKENI. The CDR3 sequence is CASSLTGGTDTQYF. The CDR3 DNA sequence: TGTGCCAGCTCACTTACAGGGGGGACAGATACGCAGTATTTT.

The chain recombines TRBV30 with TRBJ2-1, with D uncertain. Germline lookup yields CDR1 GTSNPN and CDR2 SVGIG (reference sequence). V was cut by 3 bases and J by 5 bases, with 14 bases left in between. This CDR3 is built from 14 residues. As DNA, the CDR3 is TGTGCCTGGAGAAATACGGACGGAAACAATGAGCAGTTCTTC. The encoded protein is CAWRNTDGNNEQFF.

This chain joins TRBV18 and TRBJ2-1, with 9 bases lining up with TRBD2. V lost 0 bases, J lost 7 bases, and 4 bases stayed unmatched. Germline V gene data show CDR1 as KGHSH and CDR2 as LQKENI. The length of the CDR3 is 15 residues. The CDR3 loop reads CASSPPGLAGNEQFF. For the CDR3, the DNA is TGTGCCAGCTCACCACCGGGACTAGCTGGAAATGAGCAGTTCTTC.

Remarks on this clone: The same CDR3 arises from other DNA sequences in this sample as well. The V call is TRBV5-1, the J call TRBJ1-5, with D maybe TRBD1 (6 bases). V lost 2 bases to trimming and J lost 3 bases, with 9 bases between them. In germline, CDR1 is SGHRS, CDR2 YFSETQ. This CDR3 is 14 amino acids long. The CDR3 nucleotides read TGCGCCAGCAGCTTAGGGGGATCCAATCAGCCCCAGCATTTT. It translates to CASSLGGSNQPQHF.

The genes are TRBV7-9 and TRBJ1-1; TRBD1 matches 10 bases. Losses at the gene ends were 6 bases for V and 4 bases for J; bases not matched to a gene: 5. The germline V gene encodes CDR1 SEHNR and CDR2 FQNEAQ (reference sequence). The CDR3 sequence is 14 residues long. CDR3 bases: TGTGCCAGCAGACCTGGGACAGGGGTCACTGAAGCTTTCTTT. As protein: CASRPGTGVTEAFF.